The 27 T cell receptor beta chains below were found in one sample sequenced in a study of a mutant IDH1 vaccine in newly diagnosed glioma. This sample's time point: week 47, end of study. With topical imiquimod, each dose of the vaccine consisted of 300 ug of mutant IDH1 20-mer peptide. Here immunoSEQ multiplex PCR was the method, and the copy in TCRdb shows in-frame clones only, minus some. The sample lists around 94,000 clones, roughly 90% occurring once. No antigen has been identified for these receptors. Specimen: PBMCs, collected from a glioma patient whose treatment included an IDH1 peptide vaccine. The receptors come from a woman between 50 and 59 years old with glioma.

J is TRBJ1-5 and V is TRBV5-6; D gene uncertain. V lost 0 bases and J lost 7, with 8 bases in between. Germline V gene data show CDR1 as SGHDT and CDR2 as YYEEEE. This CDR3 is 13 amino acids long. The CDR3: CASSLGGRQPQHF. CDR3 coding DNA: TGTGCCAGCAGCTTGGGCGGAAGACAGCCCCAGCATTTT.

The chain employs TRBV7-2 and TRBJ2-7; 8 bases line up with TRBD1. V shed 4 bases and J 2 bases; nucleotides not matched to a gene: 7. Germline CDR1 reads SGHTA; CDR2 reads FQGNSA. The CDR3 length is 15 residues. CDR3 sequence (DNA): TGTGCCAGCAGCTCCACTGACAGGGGAACCTACGAGCAGTACTTC. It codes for CASSSTDRGTYEQYF.

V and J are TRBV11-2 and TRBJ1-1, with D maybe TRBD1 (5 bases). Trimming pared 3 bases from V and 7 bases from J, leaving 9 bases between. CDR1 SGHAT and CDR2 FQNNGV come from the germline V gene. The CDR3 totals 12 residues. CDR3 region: CASSFETVEAFF. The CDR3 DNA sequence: TGTGCCAGCAGCTTCGAGACAGTTGAAGCTTTCTTT.

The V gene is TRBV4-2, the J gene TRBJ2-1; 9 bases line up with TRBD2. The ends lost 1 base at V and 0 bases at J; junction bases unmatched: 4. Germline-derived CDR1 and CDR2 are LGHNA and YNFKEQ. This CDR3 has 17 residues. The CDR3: CASSQGISGSSYNEQFF. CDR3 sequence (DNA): TGTGCCAGCAGCCAAGGCATTAGCGGGAGCTCCTACAATGAGCAGTTCTTC.

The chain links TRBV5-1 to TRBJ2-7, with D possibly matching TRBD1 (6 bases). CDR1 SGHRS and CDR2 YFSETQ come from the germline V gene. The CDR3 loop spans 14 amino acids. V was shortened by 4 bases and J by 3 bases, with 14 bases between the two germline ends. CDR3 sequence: CASSAGTPDYEQYF. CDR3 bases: TGCGCCAGCAGCGCCGGGACACCAGACTACGAGCAGTACTTC.

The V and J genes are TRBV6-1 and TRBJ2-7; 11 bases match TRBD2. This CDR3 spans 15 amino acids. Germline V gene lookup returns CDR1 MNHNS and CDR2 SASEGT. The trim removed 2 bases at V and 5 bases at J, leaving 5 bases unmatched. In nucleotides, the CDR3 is TGTGCCAGCAGTGAACGTAGCGGGAGGGCCCACGAGCAGTACTTC. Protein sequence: CASSERSGRAHEQYF.

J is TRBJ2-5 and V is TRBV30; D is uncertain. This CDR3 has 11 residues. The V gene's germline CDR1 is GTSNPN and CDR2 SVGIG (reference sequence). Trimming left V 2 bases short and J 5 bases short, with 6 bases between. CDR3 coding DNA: TGTGCCTGGAGTCCTCTGGAGACCCAGTACTTC. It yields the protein CAWSPLETQYF.

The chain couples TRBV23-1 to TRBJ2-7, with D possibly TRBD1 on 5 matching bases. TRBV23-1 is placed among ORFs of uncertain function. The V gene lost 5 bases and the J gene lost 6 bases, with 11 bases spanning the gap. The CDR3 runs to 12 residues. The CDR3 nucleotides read TGCGCCAGCAGTAAAACAGGTGCCGAGCAGTACTTC. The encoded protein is CASSKTGAEQYF.

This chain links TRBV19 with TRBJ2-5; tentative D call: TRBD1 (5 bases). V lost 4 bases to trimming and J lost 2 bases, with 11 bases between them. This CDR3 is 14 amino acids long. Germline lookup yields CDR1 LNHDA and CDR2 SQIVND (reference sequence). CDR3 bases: TGTGCCAGTAGTACCCAGGGTGGGCAAGAGACCCAGTACTTC. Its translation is CASSTQGGQETQYF.

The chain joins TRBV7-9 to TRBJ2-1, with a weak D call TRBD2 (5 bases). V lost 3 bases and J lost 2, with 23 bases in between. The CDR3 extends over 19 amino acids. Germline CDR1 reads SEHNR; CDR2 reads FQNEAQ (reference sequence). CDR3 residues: CASSFAPRPGNAAYNEQFF. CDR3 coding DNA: TGTGCCAGCAGCTTTGCACCCCGGCCGGGAAACGCGGCCTACAATGAGCAGTTCTTC. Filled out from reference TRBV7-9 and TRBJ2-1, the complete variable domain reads DTGVSQNPRHKITKRGQNVTFRCDPISEHNRLYWYRQTLGQGPEFLTYFQNEAQLEKSRLLSDRFSAERPKGSFSTLEIQRTEQGDSAMYLCASSFAPRPGNAAYNEQFFGPGTRLTVL.

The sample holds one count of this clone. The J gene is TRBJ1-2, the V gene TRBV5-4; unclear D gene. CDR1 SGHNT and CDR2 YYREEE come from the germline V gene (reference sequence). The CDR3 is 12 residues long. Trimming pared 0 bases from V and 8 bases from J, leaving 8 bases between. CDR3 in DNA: TGTGCCAGCAGCTTGGTCGGAGAAGGCTACACCTTC. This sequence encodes CASSLVGEGYTF.

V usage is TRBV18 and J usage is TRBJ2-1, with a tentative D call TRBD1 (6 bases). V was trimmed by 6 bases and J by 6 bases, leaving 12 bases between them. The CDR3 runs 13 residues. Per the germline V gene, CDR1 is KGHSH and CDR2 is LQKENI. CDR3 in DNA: TGTGCCAGCTCTCTTGACAGGCTCAATGAGCAGTTCTTC. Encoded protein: CASSLDRLNEQFF.

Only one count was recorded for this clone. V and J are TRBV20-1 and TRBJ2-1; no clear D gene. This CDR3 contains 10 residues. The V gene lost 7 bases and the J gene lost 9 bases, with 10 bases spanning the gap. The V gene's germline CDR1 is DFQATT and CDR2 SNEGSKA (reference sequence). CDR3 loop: CSVVDSEQFF. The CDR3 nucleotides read TGCAGTGTGGTGGATAGTGAGCAGTTCTTC.

The CDR3 bases are TGTGCCAGCAGTTACTCCGTCGCGGGAGTCGCCTACGAGCAGTACTTC. Translating gives CASSYSVAGVAYEQYF. This chain uses TRBV6-5 with TRBJ2-7; 7 positions match TRBD2. The CDR3 has 16 residues. Trimming removed 0 bases from V and 2 bases from J; junction bases left unmatched: 7. Germline V gives CDR1 MNHEY, CDR2 SVGAGI.

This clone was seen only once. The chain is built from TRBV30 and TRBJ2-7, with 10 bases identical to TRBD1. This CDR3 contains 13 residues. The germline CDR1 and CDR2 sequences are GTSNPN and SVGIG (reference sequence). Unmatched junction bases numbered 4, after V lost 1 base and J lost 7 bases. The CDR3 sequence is CAWSGQGAGEQYF. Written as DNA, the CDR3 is TGTGCCTGGAGTGGACAGGGGGCTGGGGAGCAGTACTTC.

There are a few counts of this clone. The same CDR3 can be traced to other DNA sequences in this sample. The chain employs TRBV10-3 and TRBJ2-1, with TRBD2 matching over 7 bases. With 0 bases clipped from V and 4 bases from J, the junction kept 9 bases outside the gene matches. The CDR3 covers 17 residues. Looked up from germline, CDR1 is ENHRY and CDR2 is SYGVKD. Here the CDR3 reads CAISESMASGDYNEQFF. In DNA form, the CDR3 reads TGTGCCATCAGTGAGTCGATGGCAAGCGGGGATTACAATGAGCAGTTCTTC.

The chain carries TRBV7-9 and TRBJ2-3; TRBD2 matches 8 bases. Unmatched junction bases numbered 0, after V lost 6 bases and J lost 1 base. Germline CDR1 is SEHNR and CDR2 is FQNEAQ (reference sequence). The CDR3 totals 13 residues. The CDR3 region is CASRTSGTDTQYF. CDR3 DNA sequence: TGTGCCAGCAGGACTAGCGGCACAGATACGCAGTATTTT.

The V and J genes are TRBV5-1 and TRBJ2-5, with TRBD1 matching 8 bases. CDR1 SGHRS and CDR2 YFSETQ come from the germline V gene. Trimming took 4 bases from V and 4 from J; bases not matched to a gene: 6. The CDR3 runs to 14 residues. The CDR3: CASSPGDRGETQYF. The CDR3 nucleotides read TGCGCCAGCAGCCCCGGAGACAGGGGAGAGACCCAGTACTTC.

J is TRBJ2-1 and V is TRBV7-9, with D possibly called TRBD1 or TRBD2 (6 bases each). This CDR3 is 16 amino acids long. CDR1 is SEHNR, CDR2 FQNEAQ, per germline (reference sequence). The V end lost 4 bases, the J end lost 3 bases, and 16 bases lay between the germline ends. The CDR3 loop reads CASSSTGASNYNEQFF. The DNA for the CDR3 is TGTGCCAGCAGCTCCACGGGGGCTAGTAACTACAATGAGCAGTTCTTC.

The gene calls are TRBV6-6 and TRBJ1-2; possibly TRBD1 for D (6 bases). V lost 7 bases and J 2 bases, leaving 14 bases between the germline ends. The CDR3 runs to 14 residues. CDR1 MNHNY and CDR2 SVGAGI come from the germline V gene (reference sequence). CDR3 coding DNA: TGTGCCAGCACCGCTACAGGGAAAAACTATGGCTACACCTTC. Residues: CASTATGKNYGYTF.

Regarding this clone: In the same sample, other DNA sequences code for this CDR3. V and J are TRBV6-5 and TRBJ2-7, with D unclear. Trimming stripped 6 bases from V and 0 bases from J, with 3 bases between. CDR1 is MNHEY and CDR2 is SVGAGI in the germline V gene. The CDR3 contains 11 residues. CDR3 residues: CASRSSYEQYF. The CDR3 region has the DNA TGTGCCAGCAGGAGCTCCTACGAGCAGTACTTC.

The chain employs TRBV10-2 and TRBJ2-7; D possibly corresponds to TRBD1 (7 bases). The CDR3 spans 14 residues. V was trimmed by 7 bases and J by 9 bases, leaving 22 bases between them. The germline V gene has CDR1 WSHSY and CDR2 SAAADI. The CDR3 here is CASITGPQGRRQYF. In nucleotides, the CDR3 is TGCGCCAGCATTACCGGGCCACAGGGGAGGAGGCAGTACTTC.

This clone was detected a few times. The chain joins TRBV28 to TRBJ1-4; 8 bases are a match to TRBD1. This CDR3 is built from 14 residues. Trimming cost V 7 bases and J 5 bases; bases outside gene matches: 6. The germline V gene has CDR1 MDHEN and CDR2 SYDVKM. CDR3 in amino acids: CASTLTGVNEKLFF. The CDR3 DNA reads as TGTGCCAGCACCTTGACAGGGGTGAATGAAAAACTGTTTTTT.

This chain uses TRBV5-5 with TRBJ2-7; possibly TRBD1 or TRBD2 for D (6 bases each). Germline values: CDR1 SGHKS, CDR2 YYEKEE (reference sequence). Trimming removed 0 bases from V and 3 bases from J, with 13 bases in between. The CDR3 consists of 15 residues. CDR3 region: CASSLAVRGLYEQYF. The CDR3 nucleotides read TGTGCCAGCAGCTTGGCCGTCAGGGGACTCTACGAGCAGTACTTC. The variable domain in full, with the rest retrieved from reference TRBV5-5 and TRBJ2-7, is DAGVTQSPTHLIKTRGQQVTLRCSPISGHKSVSWYQQVLGQGPQFIFQYYEKEERGRGNFPDRFSARQFPNYSSELNVNALLLGDSALYLCASSLAVRGLYEQYFGPGTRLTVT.

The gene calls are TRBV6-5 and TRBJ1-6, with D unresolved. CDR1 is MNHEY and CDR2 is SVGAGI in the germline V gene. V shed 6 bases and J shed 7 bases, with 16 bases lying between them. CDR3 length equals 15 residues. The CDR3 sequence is CASSSLATLNSPLHF. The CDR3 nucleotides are TGTGCCAGCAGCTCCCTGGCGACCCTAAATTCACCCCTCCACTTT.

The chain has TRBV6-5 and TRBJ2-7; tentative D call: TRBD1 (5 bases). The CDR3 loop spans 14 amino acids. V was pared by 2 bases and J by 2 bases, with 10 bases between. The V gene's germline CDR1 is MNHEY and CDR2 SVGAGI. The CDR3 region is CASSYLDKTYEQYF. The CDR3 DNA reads TGTGCCAGCAGTTACCTGGACAAAACCTACGAGCAGTACTTC.

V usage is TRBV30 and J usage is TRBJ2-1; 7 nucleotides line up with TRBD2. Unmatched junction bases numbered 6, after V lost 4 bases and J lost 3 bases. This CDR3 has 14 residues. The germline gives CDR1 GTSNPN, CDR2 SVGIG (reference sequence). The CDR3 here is CAWTSSGVYNEQFF. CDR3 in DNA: TGTGCCTGGACTTCTAGCGGCGTCTACAATGAGCAGTTCTTC.